These 32 T cell receptor beta chains originate from one sample sequenced in a study of blood T cells in healthy people across ages. Alongside a J-beta primer mix, a sample-barcoded 5' primer served in a second PCR lasting about 7 to 12 cycles. TCRdb called the 5' RACE reads again in MiXCR, with one record for every CDR3 protein. The data show approximately 1.5 million distinct CDR3 sequences, 35% to 45% seen once. Sequenced: blood. The source of these receptors is a young woman in good health.

This clonotype was seen once. The rearrangement uses TRBV3-1 and TRBJ2-1; 8 nucleotides align to TRBD1. Germline V gene sequence: CDR1 LGHDT, CDR2 YNNKEL (reference sequence). CDR3 length: 14 amino acids. Germline trimming cut 6 bases from V and 4 bases from J; bases unmatched to any gene: 5. CDR3 region: CASRGQEGYNEQFF. CDR3 DNA: TGTGCCAGCAGGGGACAGGAAGGTTACAATGAGCAGTTCTTC.

This clonotype was observed many times. V gene TRBV9 combines with J gene TRBJ2-1; tentative D call: TRBD2 (6 bases). The CDR3 contains 14 residues. Germline V gene data show CDR1 as SGDLS and CDR2 as YYNGEE. Between the trimmed V and J ends, which lost 5 bases and 4 bases, there was a span of 13 bases. CDR3 amino acids: CASSVGTDYNEQFF. The CDR3 DNA reads TGTGCCAGCAGTGTCGGGACTGATTACAATGAGCAGTTCTTC.

The chain couples TRBV29-1 to TRBJ1-1; D call uncertain. V was clipped by 6 bases and J by 5 bases, with 19 bases between them. Germline loops: CDR1 SQVTM, CDR2 ANQGSEA. This CDR3 is built from 14 residues. The CDR3 DNA follows: TGCAGCGTCACCTACGACCCGGGAGGAACTGAAGCTTTCTTT. It yields the protein CSVTYDPGGTEAFF.

A word on this clonotype: A junction boundary mismatches the germline segment, possibly from a read error. The V call is TRBV4-1, the J call TRBJ1-1; TRBD1 matches 9 bases. Germline CDR1 and CDR2: MGHRA and YSYEKL. This CDR3 has 14 amino acids. The CDR3 is CASSERQGDTEVFF. The DNA for the CDR3 is TGCGCCAGCAGCGAAAGACAGGGGGACACTGAAGTTTTCTTT.

This chain joins TRBV12-3 or TRBV12-4 and TRBJ2-1; 7 nucleotides match TRBD1. Trimming took 5 bases from V and 7 from J; bases not matched to a gene: 5. This CDR3 is built from 13 residues. Written as DNA, the CDR3 is TGTGCCAGCAGTACGACAGGGCGGAATGAGCAGTTCTTC. Translating gives CASSTTGRNEQFF.

This clonotype has a handful of counts. The chain has TRBV12-3 or TRBV12-4 and TRBJ2-7, with TRBD1 matching 8 bases. CDR3 length: 14 residues. Trimming cost V 1 base and J 6 bases; bases outside gene matches: 5. The CDR3 spells CASSLGGQGGEQYF. CDR3 bases: TGTGCCAGCAGTTTAGGAGGACAGGGAGGCGAGCAGTACTTC.

This chain links TRBV11-2 with TRBJ2-3, with TRBD2 matching 11 bases. The CDR3 has 17 residues. V lost 2 bases to trimming and J lost 2 bases; unmatched junction nucleotides: 6. Germline V gene sequence: CDR1 SGHAT, CDR2 FQNNGV. The chain's CDR3 is CASSLLSGGASTDTQYF. The CDR3 DNA reads TGTGCCAGCAGCTTACTTAGCGGGGGGGCCTCCACAGATACGCAGTATTTT.

CDR3 region: CASSYSKLANYEQYF. CDR3 sequence (DNA): TGTGCCAGCAGTTACTCGAAACTAGCGAACTACGAGCAGTACTTC. This chain connects TRBV6-2 or TRBV6-3 to TRBJ2-4, with 7 positions matching TRBD2. The J call is in doubt because the DNA end fits TRBJ2-7 better. The CDR3 length is 15 residues. Germline CDR1 reads MNHEY; CDR2 reads SVGEGT.

In its sample, this clonotype was seen a few times. The V gene is TRBV6-6, the J gene TRBJ2-1, with 8 bases fitting TRBD1. The V gene's germline CDR1 is MNHNY and CDR2 SVGAGI (reference sequence). The CDR3 spans 13 residues. The ends lost 7 bases at V and 4 bases at J; junction bases unmatched: 3. The CDR3 DNA reads as TGTGCCAGCACCTGGACAGGGTACAATGAGCAGTTCTTC. Translation: CASTWTGYNEQFF.

This chain links TRBV2 with TRBJ1-1, with D possibly being TRBD1 (5 bases). This CDR3 is built from 15 residues. CDR1 is SNHLY and CDR2 is FYNNEI in the germline V gene. Trimming cost V 4 bases and J 0 bases, with 12 bases left between them. CDR3 sequence reads: CASSVAGTLNTEAFF. The CDR3 nucleotides are TGTGCCAGCAGTGTAGCAGGGACGCTGAACACTGAAGCTTTCTTT. Based on the CDR3 plus reference TRBV2 and TRBJ1-1, the full variable domain is EPEVTQTPSHQVTQMGQEVILRCVPISNHLYFYWYRQILGQKVEFLVSFYNNEISEKSEIFDDQFSVERPDGSNFTLKIRSTKLEDSAMYFCASSVAGTLNTEAFFGQGTRLTVV.

The gene calls are TRBV28 and TRBJ2-5; 7 bases are shared with TRBD1. V shed 2 bases, J shed 0 bases, and the junction held 6 bases outside the gene matches. Germline loops: CDR1 MDHEN, CDR2 SYDVKM. The length of the CDR3 is 16 residues. CDR3 nucleotides: TGTGCCAGCAGTTTACTACTCGACAGGGACCAAGAGACCCAGTACTTC. Its protein product is CASSLLLDRDQETQYF.

This rearrangement joins TRBV28 to TRBJ1-5, with D uncertain. Trimming left V 5 bases short and J 6 bases short, with 14 bases between. This CDR3 spans 14 amino acids. CDR1 is MDHEN and CDR2 is SYDVKM in the germline V gene. The CDR3 nucleotides are TGTGCCAGCAGTCCCCTGTTCCGGGGTCAGCCCCAGCATTTT. Protein product: CASSPLFRGQPQHF. Drawing the rest from reference TRBV28 and TRBJ1-5, the complete variable domain is DVKVTQSSRYLVKRTGEKVFLECVQDMDHENMFWYRQDPGLGLRLIYFSYDVKMKEKGDIPEGYSVSREKKERFSLILESASTNQTSMYLCASSPLFRGQPQHFGDGTRLSIL.

There are a few counts of this clonotype. The chain is built from TRBV7-2 and TRBJ2-3; D unclear. Germline V gives CDR1 SGHTA, CDR2 FQGNSA. Deletions cut 5 bases from V and 5 bases from J, with 8 bases between. CDR3 size: 12 residues. The CDR3 sequence is CASSALKDTQYF. The CDR3 DNA is TGTGCCAGCAGCGCCTTAAAAGATACGCAGTATTTT.

The chain couples TRBV6-5 to TRBJ2-4; D possibly uses TRBD1 or TRBD2 (5 bases each). Germline CDR1 and CDR2: MNHEY and SVGAGI. CDR3 size: 13 residues. V was clipped by 7 bases and J by 5 bases, with 12 bases between them. CDR3 region: CASKVGTENIQYF. CDR3 DNA: TGTGCCAGCAAGGTCGGGACGGAAAACATTCAGTACTTC.

The chain is built from TRBV4-1 and TRBJ2-6; 10 nucleotides match TRBD1. V trimming: 4 bases; J trimming: 1 base; junction bases outside the gene matches: 4. Per germline, CDR1 MGHRA and CDR2 YSYEKL. The CDR3 runs 17 residues. CDR3 amino acids: CASSLGTGASGANVLTF. In DNA form, the CDR3 reads TGCGCCAGCAGCCTAGGGACAGGGGCTTCTGGGGCCAACGTCCTGACTTTC.

A few counts support this clonotype. The chain links TRBV15 to TRBJ1-5; D is uncertain. The V gene's germline CDR1 is LNHNV and CDR2 YYDKDF (reference sequence). The CDR3 extends over 14 amino acids. Trimming left V 1 base short and J 0 bases short, with 4 bases between. Here the CDR3 reads CATSRGTSNQPQHF. The CDR3 DNA reads as TGTGCCACCAGCAGAGGGACTAGCAATCAGCCCCAGCATTTT. The full variable domain, completed using reference TRBV15 and TRBJ1-5, is DAMVIQNPRYQVTQFGKPVTLSCSQTLNHNVMYWYQQKSSQAPKLLFHYYDKDFNNEADTPDNFQSRRPNTSFCFLDIRSPGLGDTAMYLCATSRGTSNQPQHFGDGTRLSIL.

This clonotype was observed a handful of times. The V and J genes are TRBV3-1 and TRBJ2-3, with D uncertain. The CDR3 is 19 residues long. The V gene's germline CDR1 is LGHDT and CDR2 YNNKEL (reference sequence). V was shortened by 1 base and J by 0 bases, with 20 bases between the two germline ends. CDR3 sequence: CASSQGTSPDRGSTDTQYF. The CDR3 DNA reads TGTGCCAGCAGCCAAGGGACGTCGCCTGATAGAGGTAGCACAGATACGCAGTATTTT.

The chain is built from TRBV3-1 and TRBJ1-1; 9 nucleotides agree with TRBD1. Trimming removed 3 bases from V and 3 bases from J; junction bases left unmatched: 11. Looked up from germline, CDR1 is LGHDT and CDR2 is YNNKEL (reference sequence). The length of the CDR3 is 17 residues. CDR3 bases: TGTGCCAGCAGCCACCGAAATCGGGACAGGGTTGACACTGAAGCTTTCTTT. Protein product: CASSHRNRDRVDTEAFF.

A note on this clonotype: This clone may be a read error of a much larger clone one base away. This chain uses TRBV29-1 with TRBJ2-5; the D is unclear. The J call is doubtful: the DNA matches TRBJ2-7 better. There are 11 residues in the CDR3. Germline V lookup: CDR1 SQVTM, CDR2 ANQGSEA. CDR3 DNA: TGCAGCGCCGGTCTGCCCTACGAGCAGTACTTC. Amino acids: CSAGLPYEQYF.

The chain joins TRBV20-1 to TRBJ2-2; D is perhaps TRBD1 or TRBD2 (5 bases each). Trimming took off 3 bases at V and 8 bases at J, with 16 bases between the two ends. The V gene's germline CDR1 is DFQATT and CDR2 SNEGSKA (reference sequence). The length of the CDR3 is 14 residues. CDR3 region: CSASLLRGGGELFF. CDR3 in DNA: TGCAGTGCTAGTCTATTAAGGGGCGGGGGGGAGCTGTTTTTT.

This clonotype was counted only a few times. V is TRBV11-3 and J is TRBJ2-2, with D unclear. Deletions cut 5 bases from V and 3 bases from J, with 10 bases between. The V gene's germline CDR1 is SGHNT and CDR2 YENEEA. The CDR3 is 14 residues long. The CDR3 nucleotides read TGTGCCAGCAGCCCCTTAGGTTACACCGGGGAGCTGTTTTTT. Protein sequence: CASSPLGYTGELFF.

This clonotype was detected only a few times. J is TRBJ2-1 and V is TRBV20-1; 10 bases align to TRBD1. CDR3 length: 15 residues. V gave up 6 bases and J gave up 2 bases; unmatched junction bases: 7. Germline V gives CDR1 DFQATT, CDR2 SNEGSKA (reference sequence). CDR3 region: CSALGGTGAYNEQFF. CDR3 nucleotides: TGCAGTGCCCTAGGCGGGACAGGGGCCTACAATGAGCAGTTCTTC.

This chain links TRBV6-5 with TRBJ2-7; possible D gene TRBD2, 7 bases. CDR3 length: 16 residues. From germline, CDR1 is MNHEY and CDR2 SVGAGI. The germline V and J ends were trimmed by 0 bases and 2 bases, with 14 bases remaining between them. The CDR3 DNA is TGTGCCAGCAGTTACTCTCTGTGGGGGGGCACCTACGAGCAGTACTTC. This encodes CASSYSLWGGTYEQYF.

The chain employs TRBV4-3 and TRBJ2-1, with TRBD2 matching 10 bases. The CDR3 length is 16 residues. The V and J ends lost 2 bases and 8 bases, in that order; junction bases with no gene match: 9. CDR1 is LGHNA and CDR2 is YSLEER in the germline V gene. CDR3 coding DNA: TGCGCCAGCAGCCAACGGCCTAGCGGGAGTATGTATGAGCAGTTCTTC. Translated, it gives CASSQRPSGSMYEQFF.

This clonotype was observed many times. The chain couples TRBV6-4 to TRBJ2-1; D is perhaps TRBD1 (6 bases). The CDR3 length is 13 residues. Trimming took 0 bases from V and 9 from J, leaving 9 bases between them. CDR1 and CDR2 from the germline V gene are MRHNA and SNTAGT. The CDR3 sequence: CASSDSVQGEQFF. In DNA, the CDR3 is TGTGCCAGCAGTGACTCGGTACAGGGTGAGCAGTTCTTC.

This chain joins TRBV6-5 and TRBJ1-6; a weak D match, TRBD1 (5 bases). The CDR3 contains 14 residues. The V gene's germline CDR1 is MNHEY and CDR2 SVGAGI. Trimming pared 6 bases from V and 10 bases from J, leaving 16 bases between. The DNA for the CDR3 is TGTGCCAGCAGCCGACAGCCGTCGCAATCACCCCTCCACTTT. Translated: CASSRQPSQSPLHF.

This clonotype was detected only a few times. This chain links TRBV7-3 with TRBJ2-1, with D tentatively TRBD2 (5 bases). The ends were cut back, 4 bases at V and 0 bases at J, with 10 bases in the middle. The CDR3 length is 15 residues. Germline V gene sequence: CDR1 SGHTA, CDR2 FQGTGA. CDR3 nucleotide sequence: TGTGCCAGCAGCTCTAGCAAGAGCTCCTACAATGAGCAGTTCTTC. Protein: CASSSSKSSYNEQFF.

The chain employs TRBV29-1 and TRBJ2-5; 9 positions agree with TRBD1. CDR3 length: 14 residues. CDR1 and CDR2 from the germline V gene are SQVTM and ANQGSEA. Germline trimming cut 8 bases from V and 11 bases from J; bases unmatched to any gene: 18. The CDR3 protein is CSPPRDRVSDEQYF. The CDR3 DNA sequence: TGCAGCCCCCCCCGGGACAGGGTGTCAGATGAGCAGTACTTC.

About this clonotype itself: A junction boundary mismatches the germline segment, possibly from a read error. The rearrangement links TRBV2 to TRBJ1-2; D possibly corresponds to TRBD1 (5 bases). This CDR3 comprises 13 residues. Looked up from germline, CDR1 is SNHLY and CDR2 is FYNNEI. The CDR3 here is CAGRQWDNYGYTF. The CDR3 DNA sequence: TGTGCCGGCAGACAGTGGGATAACTATGGCTACACCTTC.

This chain links TRBV5-1 with TRBJ2-5, with D tentatively TRBD2 (6 bases). Trimming cost V 0 bases and J 1 base, with 7 bases left between them. The CDR3 contains 14 residues. CDR1 is SGHRS, CDR2 YFSETQ, per germline. CDR3 sequence reads: CASSLGDFQETQYF. The CDR3 DNA reads as TGCGCCAGCAGCTTGGGGGACTTCCAAGAGACCCAGTACTTC. Full variable domain (missing parts from reference TRBV5-1 and TRBJ2-5): KAGVTQTPRYLIKTRGQQVTLSCSPISGHRSVSWYQQTPGQGLQFLFEYFSETQRNKGNFPGRFSGRQFSNSRSEMNVSTLELGDSALYLCASSLGDFQETQYFGPGTRLLVL.

V gene TRBV5-1 combines with J gene TRBJ2-6; a weak D match, TRBD1 (6 bases). The CDR3 is 17 amino acids. Germline CDR1 and CDR2: SGHRS and YFSETQ. Trimming left V 3 bases short and J 0 bases short, with 13 bases between. The CDR3 here is CASSSSTGSSGANVLTF. CDR3 DNA sequence: TGCGCCAGCAGCTCATCCACAGGGTCCTCTGGGGCCAACGTCCTGACTTTC.

This clonotype was observed a handful of times. The chain carries TRBV7-2 and TRBJ2-1; the D gene could be TRBD1 or TRBD2 (5 bases each). Trimming took off 2 bases at V and 5 bases at J, with 16 bases between the two ends. Germline CDR1 and CDR2: SGHTA and FQGNSA. The CDR3 length is 16 residues. This chain's CDR3 is CASSLSGRRGDNEQFF. CDR3 DNA sequence: TGTGCCAGCAGCTTATCTGGACGGAGAGGGGACAATGAGCAGTTCTTC.